This TCR beta chain was captured by sequencing in a study of blood T cell repertoires in COVID-19. The CDR3 is 15 residues long. With 6 bases removed from V and 8 bases from J, the gap between germline ends came to 19 bases. Germline V CDR1 and CDR2: MDHEN, SYDVKM. Libraries were prepared by immunoSEQ multiplex PCR; TCRdb keeps only in-frame clonotypes and omits some of them. The sample yields under 400,000 clones, around 87% seen once. Everyone who took part was roughly 18 to 90 years old, and they came from 24 US areas. Sequenced sample: PBMCs or T cells enriched from blood (not recorded which). The chain combines TRBV28 with TRBJ1-4; maybe TRBD1 (5 bases). The clonotype originates from a man in his forties in a cohort exposed to, infected with or recovered from COVID-19 (not recorded which). The CDR3 sequence: CASSRYTKAGEKLFF. The DNA for the CDR3 is TGTGCCAGCAGCAGGTACACGAAAGCAGGGGAAAAACTGTTTTTT. Based on the CDR3 plus reference TRBV28 and TRBJ1-4, the full variable domain is DVKVTQSSRYLVKRTGEKVFLECVQDMDHENMFWYRQDPGLGLRLIYFSYDVKMKEKGDIPEGYSVSREKKERFSLILESASTNQTSMYLCASSRYTKAGEKLFFGSGTQLSVL.